This T cell receptor beta chain was observed in a study of blood T cell repertoires in COVID-19. Looking at the study overall: Material from acute and convalescent COVID-19 was sourced from the United States, Italy and Spain. PBMCs, B-cell-depleted T cells, or T cells provided the cDNA or gDNA that made up the material.

Libraries were prepared by immunoSEQ multiplex PCR; TCRdb keeps only in-frame clonotypes and omits some of them. The repertoire holds fewer than 400,000 clones, with 90% as singletons. Clinical history as reported by participants underpinned cohort assignment. People in the exposed group encountered a COVID-19 case within 2 weeks before entering the study. The CDR3 sequence is 13 residues long. Trimming took 4 bases from V and 11 from J, leaving 18 bases between them. Germline V gives CDR1 SGHRS, CDR2 YFSETQ. The chain has TRBV5-1 and TRBJ1-1, with D perhaps matching TRBD1 (5 bases). Sequences were obtained from PBMCs or T cells enriched from blood (not recorded which). This receptor was taken from a woman younger than 45 who had been exposed to COVID-19. The CDR3 sequence: CASSEGTGAGAFF. The CDR3 DNA follows: TGCGCCAGCAGCGAGGGGACTGGGGCGGGGGCTTTCTTT.